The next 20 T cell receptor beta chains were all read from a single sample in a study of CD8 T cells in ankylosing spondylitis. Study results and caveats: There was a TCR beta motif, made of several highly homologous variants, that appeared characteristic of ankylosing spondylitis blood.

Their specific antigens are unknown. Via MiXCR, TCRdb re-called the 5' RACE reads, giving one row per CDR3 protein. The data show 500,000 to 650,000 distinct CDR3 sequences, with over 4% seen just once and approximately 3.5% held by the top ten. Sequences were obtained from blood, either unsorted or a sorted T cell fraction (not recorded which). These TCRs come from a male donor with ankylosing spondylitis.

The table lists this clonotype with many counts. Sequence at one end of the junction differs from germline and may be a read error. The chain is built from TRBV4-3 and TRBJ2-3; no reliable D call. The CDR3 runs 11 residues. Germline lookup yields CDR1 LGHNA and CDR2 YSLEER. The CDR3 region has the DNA TGTGCCAGCAGCCAAGCAGATACGCAGTATTTT. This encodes CASSQADTQYF.

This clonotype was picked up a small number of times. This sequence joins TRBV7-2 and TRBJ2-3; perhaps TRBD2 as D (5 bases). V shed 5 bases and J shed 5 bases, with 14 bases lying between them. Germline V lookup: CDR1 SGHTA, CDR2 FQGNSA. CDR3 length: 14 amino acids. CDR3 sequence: CASSLSRAVDTQYF. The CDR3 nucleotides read TGTGCCAGCAGCCTCTCGAGGGCCGTAGATACGCAGTATTTT.

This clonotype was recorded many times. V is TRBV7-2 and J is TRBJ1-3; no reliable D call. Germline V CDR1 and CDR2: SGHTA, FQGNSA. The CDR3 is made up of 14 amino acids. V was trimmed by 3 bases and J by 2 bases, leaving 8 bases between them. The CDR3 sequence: CASSFRTTGNTIYF. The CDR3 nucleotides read TGTGCCAGCAGCTTCCGGACTACTGGAAACACCATATATTTT.

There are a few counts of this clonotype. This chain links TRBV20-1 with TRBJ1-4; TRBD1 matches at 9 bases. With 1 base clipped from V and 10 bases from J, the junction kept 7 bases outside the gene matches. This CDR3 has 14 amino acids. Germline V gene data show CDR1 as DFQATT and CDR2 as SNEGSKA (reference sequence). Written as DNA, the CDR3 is TGCAGTGCTAGAGTTGGACAGGGGAGGGGAAAACTGTTTTTT. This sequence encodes CSARVGQGRGKLFF.

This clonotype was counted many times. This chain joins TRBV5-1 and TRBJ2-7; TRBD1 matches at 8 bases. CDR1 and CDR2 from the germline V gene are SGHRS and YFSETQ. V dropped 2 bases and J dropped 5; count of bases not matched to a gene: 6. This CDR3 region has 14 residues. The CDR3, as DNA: TGCGCCAGCAGCTTTGACAGGGGCAGCGACGAGCAGTACTTC. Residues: CASSFDRGSDEQYF.

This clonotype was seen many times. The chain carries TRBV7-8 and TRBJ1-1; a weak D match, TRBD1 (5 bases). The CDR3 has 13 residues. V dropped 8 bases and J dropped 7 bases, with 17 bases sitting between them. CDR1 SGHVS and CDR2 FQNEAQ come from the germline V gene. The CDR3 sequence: CASAIGSTVEAFF. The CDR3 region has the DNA TGTGCCAGCGCAATAGGTTCGACAGTTGAAGCTTTCTTT.

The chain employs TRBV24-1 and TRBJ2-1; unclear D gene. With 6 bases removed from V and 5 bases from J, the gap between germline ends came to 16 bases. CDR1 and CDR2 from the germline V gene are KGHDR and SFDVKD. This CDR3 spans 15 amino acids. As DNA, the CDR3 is TGTGCCACCAGTTTCGGTTTAGCTAGGAACAATGAGCAGTTCTTC. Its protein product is CATSFGLARNNEQFF.

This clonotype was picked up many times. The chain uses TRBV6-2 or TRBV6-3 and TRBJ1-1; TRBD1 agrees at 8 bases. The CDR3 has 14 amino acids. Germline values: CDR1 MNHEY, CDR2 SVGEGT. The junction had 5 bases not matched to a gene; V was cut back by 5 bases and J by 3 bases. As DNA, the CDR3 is TGTGCCAGCAGTCCAAGGACAGGGTACACTGAAGCTTTCTTT. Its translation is CASSPRTGYTEAFF.

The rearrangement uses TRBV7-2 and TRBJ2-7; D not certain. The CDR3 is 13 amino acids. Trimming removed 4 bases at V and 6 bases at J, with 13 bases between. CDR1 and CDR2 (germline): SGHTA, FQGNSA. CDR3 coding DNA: TGTGCCAGCAGCTCGGGCCCTCCTGCCGAGCAGTACTTC. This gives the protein CASSSGPPAEQYF.

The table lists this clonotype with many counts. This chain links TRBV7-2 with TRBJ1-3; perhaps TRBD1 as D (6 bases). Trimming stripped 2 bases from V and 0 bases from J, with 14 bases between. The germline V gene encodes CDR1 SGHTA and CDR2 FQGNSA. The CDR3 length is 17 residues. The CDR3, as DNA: TGTGCCAGCAGCTTATTAGGGGGTACCTACTCTGGAAACACCATATATTTT. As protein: CASSLLGGTYSGNTIYF.

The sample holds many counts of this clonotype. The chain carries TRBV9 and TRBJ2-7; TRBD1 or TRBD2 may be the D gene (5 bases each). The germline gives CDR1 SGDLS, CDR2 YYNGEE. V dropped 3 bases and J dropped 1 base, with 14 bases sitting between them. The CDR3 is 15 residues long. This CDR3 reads CASSGGTAVSYEQYF. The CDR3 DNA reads TGTGCCAGCAGCGGGGGGACGGCAGTTTCCTACGAGCAGTACTTC. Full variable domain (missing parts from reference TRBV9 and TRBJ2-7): DSGVTQTPKHLITATGQRVTLRCSPRSGDLSVYWYQQSLDQGLQFLIQYYNGEERAKGNILERFSAQQFPDLHSELNLSSLELGDSALYFCASSGGTAVSYEQYFGPGTRLTVT.

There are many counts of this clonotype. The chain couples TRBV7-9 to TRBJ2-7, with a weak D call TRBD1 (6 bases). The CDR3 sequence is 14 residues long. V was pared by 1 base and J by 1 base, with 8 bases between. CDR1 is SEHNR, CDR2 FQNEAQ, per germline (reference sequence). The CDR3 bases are TGTGCCAGCAGCTTAGGACAGGATTCCTACGAGCAGTACTTC. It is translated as CASSLGQDSYEQYF.

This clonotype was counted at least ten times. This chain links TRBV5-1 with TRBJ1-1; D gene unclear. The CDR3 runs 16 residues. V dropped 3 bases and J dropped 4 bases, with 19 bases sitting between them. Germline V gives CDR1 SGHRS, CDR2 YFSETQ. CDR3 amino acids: CASSSAVTARGTEAFF. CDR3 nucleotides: TGCGCCAGCAGCTCGGCGGTGACCGCCCGGGGCACTGAAGCTTTCTTT.

Written as DNA, the CDR3 is TGTGCCAGCAGCCCGAATGAGAGGGAGGATGAGCAGTTCTTC. Translation gives CASSPNEREDEQFF. The V and J genes are TRBV12-3 or TRBV12-4 and TRBJ2-1, with D possibly being TRBD2 (6 bases). This CDR3 is 14 amino acids long. Trimming took off 6 bases at V and 8 bases at J, with 17 bases between the two ends.

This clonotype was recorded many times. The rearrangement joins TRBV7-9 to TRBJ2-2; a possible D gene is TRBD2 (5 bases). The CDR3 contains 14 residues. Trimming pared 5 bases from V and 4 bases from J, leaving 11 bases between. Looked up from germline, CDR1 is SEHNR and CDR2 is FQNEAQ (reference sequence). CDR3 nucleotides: TGTGCCAGCAGCGGCCGGGAACCCACCGGGGAGCTGTTTTTT. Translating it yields CASSGREPTGELFF.

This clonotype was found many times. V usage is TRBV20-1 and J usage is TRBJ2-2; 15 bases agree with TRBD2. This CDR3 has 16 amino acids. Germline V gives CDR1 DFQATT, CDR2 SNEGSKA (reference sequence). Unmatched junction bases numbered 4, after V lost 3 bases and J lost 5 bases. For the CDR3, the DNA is TGCAGTGCTAGCCGGACTAGCGGGAGGGCGACCGGGGAGCTGTTTTTT. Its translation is CSASRTSGRATGELFF.

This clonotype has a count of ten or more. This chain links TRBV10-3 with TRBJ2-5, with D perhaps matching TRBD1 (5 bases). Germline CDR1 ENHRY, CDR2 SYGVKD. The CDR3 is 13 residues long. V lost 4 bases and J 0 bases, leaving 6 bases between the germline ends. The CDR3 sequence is CAISGQYQETQYF. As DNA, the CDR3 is TGTGCCATCAGTGGACAGTACCAAGAGACCCAGTACTTC.

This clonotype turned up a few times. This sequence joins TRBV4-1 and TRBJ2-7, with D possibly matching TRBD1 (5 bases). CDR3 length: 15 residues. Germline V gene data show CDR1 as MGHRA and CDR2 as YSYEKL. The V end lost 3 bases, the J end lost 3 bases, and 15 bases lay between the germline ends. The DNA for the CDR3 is TGCGCCAGCAGCCATCAACCGGACACGAGCTACGAGCAGTACTTC. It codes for CASSHQPDTSYEQYF.

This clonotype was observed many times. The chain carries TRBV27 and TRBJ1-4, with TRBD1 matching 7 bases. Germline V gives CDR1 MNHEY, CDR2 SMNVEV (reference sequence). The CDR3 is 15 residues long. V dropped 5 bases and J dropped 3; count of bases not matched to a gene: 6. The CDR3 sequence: CASSPYRGPNEKLFF. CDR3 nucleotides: TGTGCCAGCAGTCCGTACAGGGGACCTAATGAAAAACTGTTTTTT.

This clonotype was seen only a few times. The CDR3 DNA follows: TGCGCCAGCAGCCAAGATAGAACGGGAGGGCCCCCCACAGATACGCAGTATTTT. It translates to CASSQDRTGGPPTDTQYF. The chain employs TRBV4-3 and TRBJ2-3, with TRBD2 matching over 8 bases. The germline CDR1 and CDR2 sequences are LGHNA and YSLEER. This CDR3 has 18 amino acids. V dropped 0 bases and J dropped 2; count of bases not matched to a gene: 10.